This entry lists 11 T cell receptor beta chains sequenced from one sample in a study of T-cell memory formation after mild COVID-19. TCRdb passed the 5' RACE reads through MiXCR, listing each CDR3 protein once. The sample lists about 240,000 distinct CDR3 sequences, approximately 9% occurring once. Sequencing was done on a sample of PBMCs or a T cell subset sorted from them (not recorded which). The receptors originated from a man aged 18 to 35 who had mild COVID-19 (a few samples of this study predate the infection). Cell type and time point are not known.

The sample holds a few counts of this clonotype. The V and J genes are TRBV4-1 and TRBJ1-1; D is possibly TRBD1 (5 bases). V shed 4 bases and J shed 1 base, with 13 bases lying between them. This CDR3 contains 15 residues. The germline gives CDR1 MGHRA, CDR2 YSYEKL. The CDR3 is CASSLPGASNTEAFF. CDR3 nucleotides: TGCGCCAGCAGCCTTCCCGGGGCGTCGAACACTGAAGCTTTCTTT.

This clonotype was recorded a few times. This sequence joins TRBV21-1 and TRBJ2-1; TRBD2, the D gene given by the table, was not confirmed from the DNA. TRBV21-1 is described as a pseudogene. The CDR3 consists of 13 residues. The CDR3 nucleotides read TGTGCCAGCAGCAAATGGTCTAGCGGGCCCGAGTTCTTC. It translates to CASSKWSSGPEFF.

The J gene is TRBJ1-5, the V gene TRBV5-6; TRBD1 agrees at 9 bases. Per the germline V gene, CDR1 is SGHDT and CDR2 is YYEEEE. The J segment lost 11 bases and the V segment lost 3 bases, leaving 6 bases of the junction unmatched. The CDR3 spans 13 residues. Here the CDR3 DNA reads TGTGCCAGCAGCTGGGACAGGGCCACGACCCAGCATTTT. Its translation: CASSWDRATTQHF.

The DNA for the CDR3 is TGCAGCGTTGCAGGGGGCAATCAGCCCCAGCATTTT. Translated: CSVAGGNQPQHF. This sequence joins TRBV29-1 and TRBJ1-5; the D gene is possibly TRBD1 (6 bases). Trimming removed 4 bases at V and 2 bases at J, with 6 bases between. CDR3 length: 12 residues. Germline CDR1 and CDR2: SQVTM and ANQGSEA.

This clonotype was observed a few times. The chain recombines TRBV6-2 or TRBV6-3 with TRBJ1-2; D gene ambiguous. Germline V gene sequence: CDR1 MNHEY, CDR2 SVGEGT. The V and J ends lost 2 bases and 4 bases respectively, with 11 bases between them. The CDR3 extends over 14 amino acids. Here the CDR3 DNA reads TGTGCCAGCAGTTACGGTGACTTCATCTATGGCTACACCTTC. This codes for CASSYGDFIYGYTF.

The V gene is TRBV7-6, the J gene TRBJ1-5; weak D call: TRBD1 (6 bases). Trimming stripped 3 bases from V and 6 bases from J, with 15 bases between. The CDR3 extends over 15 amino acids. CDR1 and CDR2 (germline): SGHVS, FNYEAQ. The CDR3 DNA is TGTGCCAGCAGCTTGGCCCACAGGGTCGCTCAGCCCCAGCATTTT. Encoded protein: CASSLAHRVAQPQHF. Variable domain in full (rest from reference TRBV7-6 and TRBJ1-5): GAGVSQSPRYKVTKRGQDVALRCDPISGHVSLYWYRQALGQGPEFLTYFNYEAQQDKSGLPNDRFSAERPEGSISTLTIQRTEQRDSAMYRCASSLAHRVAQPQHFGDGTRLSIL.

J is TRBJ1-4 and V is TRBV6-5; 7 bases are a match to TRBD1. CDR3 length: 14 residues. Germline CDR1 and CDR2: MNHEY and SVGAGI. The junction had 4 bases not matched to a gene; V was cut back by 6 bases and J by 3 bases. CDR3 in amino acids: CASRPRGSNEKLFF. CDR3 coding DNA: TGTGCCAGCAGACCCAGGGGGTCTAATGAAAAACTGTTTTTT.

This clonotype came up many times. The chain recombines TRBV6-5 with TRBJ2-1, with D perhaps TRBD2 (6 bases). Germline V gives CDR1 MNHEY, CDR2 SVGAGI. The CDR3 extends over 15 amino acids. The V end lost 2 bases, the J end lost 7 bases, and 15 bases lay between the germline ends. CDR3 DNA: TGTGCCAGCAGTTACCGGGGGACCACGGGGAATGAGCAGTTCTTC. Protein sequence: CASSYRGTTGNEQFF.

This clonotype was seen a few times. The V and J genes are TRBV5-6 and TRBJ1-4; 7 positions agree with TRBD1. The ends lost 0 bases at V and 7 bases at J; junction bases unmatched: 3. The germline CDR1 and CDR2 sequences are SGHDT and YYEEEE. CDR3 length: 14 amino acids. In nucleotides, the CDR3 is TGTGCCAGCAGCTTGGAGGGGGCTGGTGAAAAACTGTTTTTT. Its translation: CASSLEGAGEKLFF.

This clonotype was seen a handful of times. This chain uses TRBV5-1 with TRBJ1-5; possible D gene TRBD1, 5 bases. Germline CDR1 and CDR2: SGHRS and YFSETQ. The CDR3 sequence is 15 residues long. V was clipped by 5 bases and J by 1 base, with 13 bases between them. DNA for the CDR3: TGCGCCAGCAGTTTGAGGGGAGGGAGCAATCAGCCCCAGCATTTT. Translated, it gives CASSLRGGSNQPQHF. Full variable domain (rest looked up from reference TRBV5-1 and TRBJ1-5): KAGVTQTPRYLIKTRGQQVTLSCSPISGHRSVSWYQQTPGQGLQFLFEYFSETQRNKGNFPGRFSGRQFSNSRSEMNVSTLELGDSALYLCASSLRGGSNQPQHFGDGTRLSIL.

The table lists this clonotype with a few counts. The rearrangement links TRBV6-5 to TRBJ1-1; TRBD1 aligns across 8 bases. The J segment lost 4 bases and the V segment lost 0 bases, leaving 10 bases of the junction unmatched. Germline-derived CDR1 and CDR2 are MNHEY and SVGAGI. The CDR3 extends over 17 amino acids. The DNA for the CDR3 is TGTGCCAGCAGTTACTCGGGGGCAGGGGGCGGTAGCACTGAAGCTTTCTTT. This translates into CASSYSGAGGGSTEAFF.